This paragraph covers one T cell receptor beta chain sequence. V was cut by 5 bases and J by 4 bases, with 13 bases left in between. The CDR3 is made up of 14 amino acids. Germline CDR1 SGHNT, CDR2 YENEEA. Employing constant-segment primers, 5'RACE generated TCR alpha and TCR beta cDNA libraries bearing sample barcodes and UMIs. TCRdb used MiXCR to reprocess the 5' RACE reads, holding one entry per CDR3 protein. The sample includes over 150,000 distinct CDR3 sequences, 13% of them seen just once. These data come from a study of T-cell memory formation after mild COVID-19. This TCR was sampled from a man aged 18-30 years who had mild COVID-19 (a few samples of this study predate the infection). Cell type and time point are not known. This chain uses TRBV11-3 with TRBJ2-3, with a possible D match to TRBD2 (5 bases). Sequenced input: PBMCs or a T cell subset sorted from them (not recorded which). The CDR3 is CASSALTSSDTQYF. The CDR3 region has the DNA TGTGCCAGCAGCGCCCTCACTAGTTCAGATACGCAGTATTTT.